The clone carrying this TCR beta chain has only one observation. Its antigen remains unknown. The data were taken from a study of radiotherapy plus CTLA-4 blockade in lung cancer. Study-level background: Objective responses were observed in about a sixth of patients, and disease control was achieved by 30% to 40%. General study findings and limits: There was expansion of tumor-derived TCR clones in blood after radiotherapy plus ipilimumab. Best predicting response, reportedly, were early blood T cell clone dynamics, with interferon-beta.

The repertoire was sequenced with immunoSEQ multiplex PCR; TCRdb's copy has only in-frame clones and lacks some. This sample yields around 70,000 clones, of which roughly 84% are seen a single time; 40% belongs to the top ten. Patients in the study, people with chemo-refractory metastatic non-small-cell lung cancer, received focal radiation plus ipilimumab CTLA-4 blockade. The TCR was taken from a human donor with non-small cell lung cancer that progressed on radiotherapy plus ipilimumab. The sample here was peripheral blood, taken from a patient treated with radiotherapy plus ipilimumab.

The CDR3 nucleotides read TGCGCCAGCAGTGAGTCCCAAAGGATGGAGGAGACCCAGTACTTC. Translation gives CASSESQRMEETQYF. This rearrangement joins TRBV10-1 to TRBJ2-5, with D hard to call. There are 15 residues in the CDR3. The germline gives CDR1 WNHNN, CDR2 SYGVQD (reference sequence). The germline V and J ends were trimmed by 0 bases and 5 bases, with 13 bases remaining between them.